The 20 T cell receptor beta chains below come from one sample, sequenced in a study of cytomegalovirus exposure and HLA in healthy donors. 60 Vbeta and 13 Jbeta primers were used in PCR. The table came from immunoSEQ multiplex PCR; TCRdb's copy has only in-frame clones and leaves some out. The data show fewer than 120,000 clones, with 65% to 80% seen just once and roughly 6.2% held by the top ten. Material for sequencing was PBMCs. All receptors derive from a man aged 25 to 45 in good health and CMV-seropositive.

The rearrangement links TRBV18 to TRBJ2-7; TRBD1 matches at 9 bases. CDR1 is KGHSH and CDR2 is LQKENI in the germline V gene. Trimming took 2 bases from V and 3 from J; bases not matched to a gene: 2. The CDR3 sequence is 14 residues long. The DNA for the CDR3 is TGTGCCAGCTCACCAGAGACAGGGGGCTACGAGCAGTACTTC. It codes for CASSPETGGYEQYF.

This clone turned up a few times. The chain couples TRBV20-1 to TRBJ1-1; D gene unclear. CDR3 size: 11 residues. Germline V gene data show CDR1 as DFQATT and CDR2 as SNEGSKA (reference sequence). V was trimmed by 4 bases and J by 4 bases, leaving 7 bases between them. The CDR3 DNA follows: TGCAGTGCTATACTGAGCACTGAAGCTTTCTTT. Its protein is CSAILSTEAFF.

The chain joins TRBV4-1 to TRBJ2-2; 9 bases match TRBD1. The CDR3 covers 15 residues. Per germline, CDR1 MGHRA and CDR2 YSYEKL. J lost 5 bases, V lost 4 bases, and 5 bases had no gene match. CDR3 DNA: TGCGCCAGCAGCCTTCGGGACAGGGATACCGGGGAGCTGTTTTTT. This sequence encodes CASSLRDRDTGELFF.

CDR3 sequence: CASSSRGGTGELFF. The CDR3 DNA follows: TGTGCCAGCAGCTCTCGAGGGGGCACCGGGGAGCTGTTTTTT. The rearrangement uses TRBV5-4 and TRBJ2-2; tentatively, D is TRBD1 (6 bases). CDR1 is SGHNT and CDR2 is YYREEE in the germline V gene (reference sequence). The CDR3 extends over 14 amino acids. The ends were cut back, 3 bases at V and 4 bases at J, with 10 bases in the middle.

CDR3 sequence: CASSPMLVEGAGTGELFF. CDR3 bases: TGTGCCAGCAGTCCCATGCTGGTGGAGGGGGCCGGCACCGGGGAGCTGTTTTTT. The chain carries TRBV27 and TRBJ2-2; D is perhaps TRBD1 (7 bases). Germline V CDR1 and CDR2: MNHEY, SMNVEV (reference sequence). V gave up 5 bases and J gave up 4 bases, with 23 bases separating them. CDR3 length equals 18 residues.

The J gene is TRBJ2-1, the V gene TRBV7-3; 8 bases fit TRBD2. This CDR3 is built from 16 residues. After removal of 2 bases from V and 5 bases from J, the junction contained 8 bases not matched to a gene. The V gene's germline CDR1 is SGHTA and CDR2 FQGTGA. The CDR3 reads CASSLYGTSGDNEQFF. The CDR3 nucleotides read TGTGCCAGCAGCTTATATGGGACTAGTGGAGACAATGAGCAGTTCTTC.

V gene TRBV25-1 combines with J gene TRBJ1-1; possibly TRBD1 for D (5 bases). The germline V gene has CDR1 MGHDK and CDR2 SYGVNS. Trimming left V 3 bases short and J 0 bases short, with 11 bases between. The CDR3 sequence is 15 residues long. This CDR3 reads CASSDEGALNTEAFF. The DNA for the CDR3 is TGTGCCAGCAGTGACGAAGGGGCCTTGAACACTGAAGCTTTCTTT.

The V call is TRBV25-1, the J call TRBJ1-5; D remains unclear. Deletions cut 1 base from V and 4 bases from J, with 14 bases between. This CDR3 spans 16 amino acids. Germline V gene data show CDR1 as MGHDK and CDR2 as SYGVNS. The CDR3, as DNA: TGTGCCAGCAGTGAATCTACTCGGGGTTCGAATCAGCCCCAGCATTTT. Translated: CASSESTRGSNQPQHF.

The chain employs TRBV19 and TRBJ2-7; 9 bases agree with TRBD1. This CDR3 comprises 18 residues. The trim removed 1 base at V and 4 bases at J, leaving 14 bases unmatched. From germline, CDR1 is LNHDA and CDR2 SQIVND (reference sequence). The CDR3 DNA sequence: TGTGCCAGTAGTATAGGCTCCGGGGGACAGGGTTCATCTTACGAGCAGTACTTC. Protein sequence: CASSIGSGGQGSSYEQYF.

This clone appeared a single time. The rearrangement links TRBV4-2 to TRBJ2-1; weak D call: TRBD1 (7 bases). Trimming took off 8 bases at V and 9 bases at J, with 17 bases between the two ends. The CDR3 sequence is 13 residues long. Looked up from germline, CDR1 is LGHNA and CDR2 is YNFKEQ. This CDR3 reads CASPRGDWAEQFF. CDR3 in DNA: TGTGCCAGCCCCAGGGGGGACTGGGCTGAGCAGTTCTTC.

Here the CDR3 reads CASSAGGSGNTIYF. CDR3 DNA: TGTGCCAGCAGCGCCGGGGGCTCTGGAAACACCATATATTTT. The chain recombines TRBV9 with TRBJ1-3; D perhaps matches TRBD1 (5 bases). Trimming removed 3 bases from V and 0 bases from J, with 7 bases in between. The CDR3 totals 14 residues. Germline V lookup: CDR1 SGDLS, CDR2 YYNGEE.

The J gene is TRBJ2-5, the V gene TRBV7-8, with D possibly matching TRBD1 (6 bases). The V gene's germline CDR1 is SGHVS and CDR2 FQNEAQ. This CDR3 comprises 15 residues. The germline V and J ends were trimmed by 5 bases and 0 bases, with 13 bases remaining between them. CDR3 sequence (DNA): TGTGCCAGCAGCCTTGAGGACAGCTACCAAGAGACCCAGTACTTC. This encodes CASSLEDSYQETQYF. The variable domain in full, with the rest retrieved from reference TRBV7-8 and TRBJ2-5, is GAGVSQSPRYKVAKRGQDVALRCDPISGHVSLFWYQQALGQGPEFLTYFQNEAQLDKSGLPSDRFFAERPEGSVSTLKIQRTQQEDSAVYLCASSLEDSYQETQYFGPGTRLLVL.

The rearrangement uses TRBV14 and TRBJ2-7, with D hard to call. Germline lookup yields CDR1 SGHDN and CDR2 FVKESK. CDR3 length equals 13 residues. V was clipped by 1 base and J by 5 bases, with 9 bases between them. The CDR3, as DNA: TGTGCCAGCAGCCAAGGACGGGTCAACGAGCAGTACTTC. Translation gives CASSQGRVNEQYF.

This chain uses TRBV7-6 with TRBJ2-7; D might be TRBD1 (6 bases). V was pared by 5 bases and J by 0 bases, with 11 bases between. Germline V CDR1 and CDR2: SGHVS, FNYEAQ. CDR3 size: 14 residues. CDR3 nucleotide sequence: TGTGCCAGCAGCCCTTTCAGGGGCTCCTACGAGCAGTACTTC. Translated, it gives CASSPFRGSYEQYF.

This clone was detected once. This chain connects TRBV19 to TRBJ2-7; 9 bases are shared with TRBD1. Germline V lookup: CDR1 LNHDA, CDR2 SQIVND (reference sequence). This CDR3 is built from 16 residues. Germline trimming cut 7 bases from V and 3 bases from J; bases unmatched to any gene: 13. DNA of the CDR3: TGTGCCAGTAACTCCTGGGACAGGGCAGTGAACTACGAGCAGTACTTC. As protein: CASNSWDRAVNYEQYF.

The chain couples TRBV30 to TRBJ1-4; 7 positions match TRBD1. The CDR3 is 14 residues long. From germline, CDR1 is GTSNPN and CDR2 SVGIG (reference sequence). The ends lost 2 bases at V and 4 bases at J; junction bases unmatched: 4. The CDR3 DNA reads TGTGCCTGGAGTCCGGGACAGAGTAATGAAAAACTGTTTTTT. Protein product: CAWSPGQSNEKLFF.

CDR3: CASSSRTAHYGYTF. The CDR3 region has the DNA TGTGCCAGCAGCTCAAGGACAGCTCACTATGGCTACACCTTC. The chain joins TRBV7-9 to TRBJ1-2; D possibly corresponds to TRBD1 (6 bases). V lost 4 bases to trimming and J lost 3 bases, with 12 bases between them. Looked up from germline, CDR1 is SEHNR and CDR2 is FQNEAQ (reference sequence). The CDR3 has 14 amino acids.

This clone has more than one count but fewer than ten. The chain carries TRBV27 and TRBJ1-1, with 8 bases lining up with TRBD1. The germline V gene encodes CDR1 MNHEY and CDR2 SMNVEV (reference sequence). CDR3 length: 14 amino acids. The ends lost 3 bases at V and 5 bases at J; junction bases unmatched: 5. The CDR3 loop is CASSFSGGRTEAFF. The CDR3 nucleotides are TGTGCCAGCAGTTTTTCAGGGGGCAGGACTGAAGCTTTCTTT.

For the CDR3, the DNA is TGTGCCAGCAGCCGCGAGCAGGTTAACACTGAAGCTTTCTTT. Its protein is CASSREQVNTEAFF. The V gene is TRBV9, the J gene TRBJ1-1, with D unresolved. There are 14 residues in the CDR3. The ends were cut back, 4 bases at V and 2 bases at J, with 12 bases in the middle. Per the germline V gene, CDR1 is SGDLS and CDR2 is YYNGEE.

This rearrangement joins TRBV29-1 to TRBJ2-2; TRBD2 aligns across 9 bases. Germline V lookup: CDR1 SQVTM, CDR2 ANQGSEA. V was pared by 5 bases and J by 4 bases, with 8 bases of the junction left unmatched. The CDR3 extends over 15 amino acids. In DNA, the CDR3 is TGCAGCGTTCGGAGAAGCGGGGGGCGCACCGGGGAGCTGTTTTTT. This encodes CSVRRSGGRTGELFF.